These 10 T cell receptor beta chains share one sample of origin, sequenced in a study of CD8+ T cells in alopecia areata. Extracted from the samples, RNA was reverse transcribed into cDNA to serve as the sequencing template. Produced via immunoSEQ multiplex PCR; TCRdb's table is partial and in-frame only. The data contain approximately 140,000 clones, about 85% of them seen just once; the ten biggest clones take up about 13%. The treatment denotes: oral pan-JAK inhibitor, 5-10 mg twice daily. This specimen consisted of CD8+ T cells sorted from blood, obtained at week 4, from a patient treated with tofacitinib. The origin of the receptors is a human donor with alopecia areata.

The chain uses TRBV7-9 and TRBJ2-4; 8 nucleotides agree with TRBD2. V lost 8 bases, J lost 8 bases, and 8 bases stayed unmatched. Germline V gene data show CDR1 as SEHNR and CDR2 as FQNEAQ (reference sequence). The CDR3 runs 13 residues. CDR3 sequence (DNA): TGTGCCAGCGTAGGCGGGAGGAGGGACATTCAGTACTTC. It is translated as CASVGGRRDIQYF.

V is TRBV27 and J is TRBJ1-5; TRBD1 is a possible D gene (6 bases). Germline CDR1 MNHEY, CDR2 SMNVEV (reference sequence). The ends were cut back, 4 bases at V and 3 bases at J, with 10 bases in the middle. The CDR3 consists of 14 residues. CDR3 sequence: CASSSGTTNQPQHF. The CDR3 DNA sequence: TGTGCCAGCAGTTCCGGGACAACCAATCAGCCCCAGCATTTT.

J is TRBJ2-5 and V is TRBV15, with 7 bases that match TRBD2. V was clipped by 5 bases and J by 4 bases; unmatched bases: 10. Germline lookup yields CDR1 LNHNV and CDR2 YYDKDF (reference sequence). The CDR3 extends over 15 amino acids. The CDR3, as DNA: TGTGCCACCAGCCCCCGGCTAGCGGTCCGAGAGACCCAGTACTTC. Encoded protein: CATSPRLAVRETQYF.

This chain connects TRBV11-2 to TRBJ2-5, with 8 nucleotides matching TRBD1. V gave up 5 bases and J gave up 4 bases; unmatched junction bases: 6. The CDR3 contains 14 residues. Germline V CDR1 and CDR2: SGHAT, FQNNGV. The CDR3 DNA reads TGTGCCAGCAGCACCGGACAGGGAGCAGAGACCCAGTACTTC. This gives the protein CASSTGQGAETQYF.

V and J are TRBV7-2 and TRBJ2-7; the D call may be TRBD1 or TRBD2 (5 bases each). This CDR3 comprises 14 residues. The germline V and J ends were trimmed by 7 bases and 2 bases, with 15 bases remaining between them. The germline gives CDR1 SGHTA, CDR2 FQGNSA. The DNA of the CDR3 is TGTGCCAGCAAGTATTGGGGACGAACCTACGAGCAGTACTTC. Translated: CASKYWGRTYEQYF.

The chain is built from TRBV6-5 and TRBJ2-1, with TRBD2 identical over 9 bases. V lost 2 bases to trimming and J lost 9 bases; unmatched junction nucleotides: 8. The germline V gene has CDR1 MNHEY and CDR2 SVGAGI. The length of the CDR3 is 15 residues. CDR3 coding DNA: TGTGCCAGCAGTTACGTGACTAGCGGCCTCGGTGAGCAGTTCTTC. Its translation is CASSYVTSGLGEQFF.

The chain employs TRBV19 and TRBJ2-2, with TRBD1 matching over 8 bases. The CDR3 length is 14 residues. The V and J ends lost 7 bases and 7 bases, in that order; junction bases with no gene match: 8. CDR1 LNHDA and CDR2 SQIVND come from the germline V gene (reference sequence). The CDR3 DNA reads TGTGCCAGTACCACCGACAGGGGCTACGGGGAGCTGTTTTTT. It is translated as CASTTDRGYGELFF.

A remark on this clone: A far bigger clonotype differs at one base, so this is likely a read error. The chain joins TRBV5-4 to TRBJ2-3; D is unresolved. This CDR3 comprises 11 residues. Deletions cut 3 bases from V and 2 bases from J, with 1 base between. Per germline, CDR1 SGHNT and CDR2 YYREEE (reference sequence). The CDR3 nucleotides are TGTGCCAGCAGCTCCACAGATACGCAGTATTTT. Its translation: CASSSTDTQYF.

The chain links TRBV6-4 to TRBJ2-1, with D possibly TRBD1 on 5 matching bases. The germline gives CDR1 MRHNA, CDR2 SNTAGT. V lost 5 bases and J lost 4, with 12 bases in between. CDR3 length: 14 residues. CDR3: CASSTGMGYNEQFF. The CDR3 DNA sequence: TGTGCCAGCAGTACAGGTATGGGATACAATGAGCAGTTCTTC.

V usage is TRBV14 and J usage is TRBJ2-7; no definite D call. The V end lost 1 base, the J end lost 1 base, and 11 bases lay between the germline ends. Germline V gene lookup returns CDR1 SGHDN and CDR2 FVKESK. This CDR3 spans 15 amino acids. The DNA of the CDR3 is TGTGCCAGCAGCCAAGTCGAGACACCATCCTACGAGCAGTACTTC. Its protein product is CASSQVETPSYEQYF.